The source of this T cell receptor beta chain is a study of blood T cells in healthy people across ages. Study-wide results and limits: Leaving the PBMCs unsorted stopped any conclusive comparison of naive versus antigen-experienced cells. Age brought a roughly linear fall in TCR beta diversity measured per million T cells.

Points on this clonotype: What it recognizes is unknown.

The germline V gene encodes CDR1 MNHEY and CDR2 SMNVEV (reference sequence). The CDR3 runs to 16 residues. The junction had 7 bases not matched to a gene; V was cut back by 6 bases and J by 0 bases. Each sample yielded at least 5 micrograms of PBMC total RNA. Sample-barcoded 5' priming and a J-beta primer mix drove a second PCR of about 7 to 11 cycles. MiXCR, run by TCRdb on the 5' RACE reads, gives a single entry per CDR3 protein. The sample includes about 800,000 distinct CDR3 sequences, 35% to 50% seen only once; the top ten take 15% to 20%. The sample was blood. The source is a man older than 75 in good health. This chain uses TRBV27 with TRBJ2-4; 8 positions match TRBD2. CDR3 sequence reads: CASREIAGLAKNIQYF. Written as DNA, the CDR3 is TGTGCCAGCAGGGAAATAGCGGGGCTAGCCAAAAACATTCAGTACTTC.